These 6 T cell receptor beta chains were all obtained from the same sample, sequenced in a study of response to subunit inactivated influenza vaccine. TCRdb re-derived calls from the RT-PCR reads in MiXCR, one entry per CDR3 protein. Here the sample spans 450,000 to 550,000 distinct CDR3 sequences, approximately 24% being singletons. The source material was CD4+ T cells sorted from PBMCs, sampled 5 days after vaccination. The receptors derive from a man aged 50 to 60 who received an inactivated influenza vaccine.

The rearrangement joins TRBV11-2 to TRBJ2-2; D could derive from TRBD1 or TRBD2 (6 bases each). Germline-derived CDR1 and CDR2 are SGHAT and FQNNGV. The CDR3 is 18 amino acids. Trimming took off 5 bases at V and 4 bases at J, with 23 bases between the two ends. The CDR3 DNA reads TGTGCCAGCAGCGGAAGGGGGGTCCGGGCAGGCGGCACCGGGGAGCTGTTTTTT. Protein sequence: CASSGRGVRAGGTGELFF.

The chain recombines TRBV5-1 with TRBJ2-3; 9 positions match TRBD1. Trimming at V came to 6 bases and at J to 6 bases, leaving 8 bases not matched to a gene. The CDR3 consists of 14 residues. From germline, CDR1 is SGHRS and CDR2 YFSETQ. The CDR3 DNA follows: TGCGCCAGCACCGAGACAGGGGGAGGGGATACGCAGTATTTT. Residues: CASTETGGGDTQYF.

This clonotype was observed a handful of times. The chain combines TRBV28 with TRBJ2-7; D is unclear. CDR1 and CDR2 (germline): MDHEN, SYDVKM. The V and J ends lost 3 bases and 7 bases respectively, with 10 bases between them. The CDR3 covers 12 residues. The CDR3 nucleotides read TGTGCCAGCAGTTTGTCCGGTAGGGAGCAGTACTTC. Translated: CASSLSGREQYF. Together with reference TRBV28 and TRBJ2-7, the CDR3 gives the full variable domain: DVKVTQSSRYLVKRTGEKVFLECVQDMDHENMFWYRQDPGLGLRLIYFSYDVKMKEKGDIPEGYSVSREKKERFSLILESASTNQTSMYLCASSLSGREQYFGPGTRLTVT.

The chain employs TRBV7-2 and TRBJ2-1; D gene unclear. Germline V gene data show CDR1 as SGHTA and CDR2 as FQGNSA. Trimming cost V 5 bases and J 5 bases, with 13 bases left between them. The CDR3 has 14 residues. CDR3 amino acids: CASSPTSNHNEQFF. In DNA, the CDR3 is TGTGCCAGCAGCCCTACATCTAATCACAATGAGCAGTTCTTC.

The chain has TRBV11-3 and TRBJ2-1, with D maybe TRBD1 (6 bases). This CDR3 region has 13 residues. Per germline, CDR1 SGHNT and CDR2 YENEEA. V was pared by 4 bases and J by 9 bases, with 13 bases between. Written as DNA, the CDR3 is TGTGCCAGCAGCTCGAGCCAGGGGCGTGAGCAGTTCTTC. It encodes CASSSSQGREQFF.

This clonotype was detected only a few times. V gene TRBV7-2 combines with J gene TRBJ2-3; D assignment may be TRBD1 or TRBD2 (5 bases each). This CDR3 is 16 amino acids long. CDR1 and CDR2 from the germline V gene are SGHTA and FQGNSA. V lost 1 base to trimming and J lost 0 bases, with 11 bases between them. The CDR3 region is CASSLVGTHSTDTQYF. In DNA form, the CDR3 reads TGTGCCAGCAGCTTAGTTGGGACCCATAGCACAGATACGCAGTATTTT.